These T cell receptor beta chains were read from a single sample in a study of CD8 T cells in Susac syndrome. TCRdb reprocessed the immunoSEQ multiplex PCR reads via MiXCR and lists one record per CDR3 protein. The sample lists more than 200,000 distinct CDR3 sequences, 85% to 95% seen once, with about 0.14% in the top ten. The specimen was CD4+ T cells from PBMCs. The receptors shown here come from a human donor with Susac syndrome. Each CDR3 is given with its conserved first and last residue. Each record gives: CDR3 length, D gene, clone size, V gene, J gene, CDR3 DNA, CDR3 protein. A D gene is named only where the DNA matches it firmly. Clone size, where shown, is once, few, many, or a class for clones that have expanded.

length: 14
D: -
size: -
V: TRBV6-5
J: TRBJ1-1
DNA: TGTGCCAGCAGTTACTCTGGCAGGGGTACTGAAGCTTTCTTT
CDR3: CASSYSGRGTEAFF

length: 16
D: -
size: -
V: TRBV6-2/TRBV6-3
J: TRBJ2-4
DNA: TGTGCCAGCAGTTACGAACCCGCCATAGCCAAAAACATTCAGTACTTC
CDR3: CASSYEPAIAKNIQYF

length: 15
D: TRBD1
size: -
V: TRBV5-1
J: TRBJ2-5
DNA: TGCGCCAGCAGCTTGGGGACAGGAACGGGGGAGACCCAGTACTTC
CDR3: CASSLGTGTGETQYF

length: 16
D: TRBD1
size: -
V: TRBV27
J: TRBJ2-2
DNA: TGTGCCAGCAGTATCACCGGGACAGGGGTAACCGGGGAGCTGTTTTTT
CDR3: CASSITGTGVTGELFF

length: 14
D: -
size: -
V: TRBV30
J: TRBJ1-4
DNA: TGTGCCTGGAGTCCCCTTACAAAAAATGAAAAACTGTTTTTT
CDR3: CAWSPLTKNEKLFF

length: 13
D: -
size: -
V: TRBV10-3
J: TRBJ2-3
DNA: TGTGCCATCAGTGAGCCCCGCACAGATACGCAGTATTTT
CDR3: CAISEPRTDTQYF

length: 13
D: -
size: -
V: TRBV7-2
J: TRBJ1-5
DNA: TGTGCCAGCAGCCAGAGACTAAATCAGCCCCAGCATTTT
CDR3: CASSQRLNQPQHF

length: 14
D: -
size: once
V: TRBV27
J: TRBJ1-1
DNA: TGTGCCAGCAGGTTACAGGGAATGAACACTGAAGCTTTCTTT
CDR3: CASRLQGMNTEAFF

length: 13
D: -
size: -
V: TRBV14
J: TRBJ1-1
DNA: TGTGCCAGCAGCCAAGATCATAACACTGAAGCTTTCTTT
CDR3: CASSQDHNTEAFF

length: 15
D: -
size: -
V: TRBV2
J: TRBJ2-6
DNA: TGTGCCAGCAGGCCGAGCAGCGGTGGGGCCAACGTCCTGACTTTC
CDR3: CASRPSSGGANVLTF

length: 13
D: -
size: once
V: TRBV28
J: TRBJ2-5
DNA: TGTGCCAGCAGCAAGGACACGGGGGAGACCCAGTACTTC
CDR3: CASSKDTGETQYF

length: 12
D: -
size: -
V: TRBV10-3
J: TRBJ1-2
DNA: TGTGCCATCAGTTTGGGCCGCTATGGCTACACCTTC
CDR3: CAISLGRYGYTF

length: 13
D: -
size: -
V: TRBV7-3
J: TRBJ2-7
DNA: TGTGCCAGCAGCTTAACGGGAGGTCGAGAGCAGTACTTC
CDR3: CASSLTGGREQYF

length: 13
D: -
size: -
V: TRBV19
J: TRBJ1-2
DNA: TGTGCCAGTAGTATAGATCCGGGAAGTGGCTACACCTTC
CDR3: CASSIDPGSGYTF

length: 14
D: -
size: -
V: TRBV9
J: TRBJ1-1
DNA: TGTGCCAGCAGCGTAGTAGGGATGAACACTGAAGCTTTCTTT
CDR3: CASSVVGMNTEAFF

length: 15
D: TRBD1
size: -
V: TRBV4-2
J: TRBJ1-1
DNA: TGTGCCAGCAGCCGAAGAGGGGGCAGGGACACTGAAGCTTTCTTT
CDR3: CASSRRGGRDTEAFF

length: 14
D: TRBD1
size: few
V: TRBV19
J: TRBJ1-1
DNA: TGTGCCAGTAGTAGGGACAGCACGAACACTGAAGCTTTCTTT
CDR3: CASSRDSTNTEAFF

length: 15
D: -
size: -
V: TRBV30
J: TRBJ1-2
DNA: TGTGCCTGGTCAAACAGAAACTTCGGAGGATATGGCTACACCTTC
CDR3: CAWSNRNFGGYGYTF

length: 12
D: -
size: -
V: TRBV18
J: TRBJ1-5
DNA: TGTGCCAGCCGACGAGGGGATCAGCCCCAGCATTTT
CDR3: CASRRGDQPQHF

length: 15
D: TRBD1
size: -
V: TRBV5-6
J: TRBJ1-5
DNA: TGTGCCAGCAGCTCGGACAGGGGCGCAAGTCAGCCCCAGCATTTT
CDR3: CASSSDRGASQPQHF

length: 16
D: -
size: -
V: TRBV4-1
J: TRBJ2-7
DNA: TGCGCCAGCAGCCGGGAGGGACAGCGGAGCTCCTACGAGCAGTACTTC
CDR3: CASSREGQRSSYEQYF

length: 15
D: -
size: -
V: TRBV5-1
J: TRBJ1-2
DNA: TGCGCCAGCAGCTTGGAAGCTAGCTTTAACTATGGCTACACCTTC
CDR3: CASSLEASFNYGYTF

length: 16
D: -
size: -
V: TRBV4-1
J: TRBJ1-2
DNA: TGCGCCAGCAGCCAAGATCGGGCGGTGGCTAACTATGGCTACACCTTC
CDR3: CASSQDRAVANYGYTF

length: 19
D: -
size: once
V: TRBV14
J: TRBJ2-3
DNA: TGTGCCAGCAGCCAAACCCACCTGGCGGGCGCGGATAGCACAGATACGCAGTATTTT
CDR3: CASSQTHLAGADSTDTQYF

length: 14
D: -
size: -
V: TRBV7-8
J: TRBJ1-2
DNA: TGTGCCAGCAGCCCGGGACATACCAACTATGGCTACACCTTC
CDR3: CASSPGHTNYGYTF

length: 14
D: -
size: -
V: TRBV5-1
J: TRBJ2-7
DNA: TGCGCCAGCAGCTTGGGGGACAATCCTTACGAGCAGTACTTC
CDR3: CASSLGDNPYEQYF

length: 16
D: -
size: -
V: TRBV18
J: TRBJ1-1
DNA: TGTGCCAGCTCACCACCGGGCAGAGTTCGGGGCACTGAAGCTTTCTTT
CDR3: CASSPPGRVRGTEAFF

length: 15
D: TRBD1
size: -
V: TRBV6-5
J: TRBJ1-1
DNA: TGTGCCAGCAGTCTCCGGGACAGCAAAATCACTGAAGCTTTCTTT
CDR3: CASSLRDSKITEAFF

length: 16
D: TRBD2
size: once
V: TRBV5-1
J: TRBJ2-3
DNA: TGCGCCAGCAGCCCTTGGGAGCGGGGGCGCACAGATACGCAGTATTTT
CDR3: CASSPWERGRTDTQYF

length: 15
D: TRBD2
size: once
V: TRBV9
J: TRBJ2-1
DNA: TGTGCCAGCAGCGTAACCCTAGCGGGGGGGAGTGAGCAGTTCTTC
CDR3: CASSVTLAGGSEQFF

length: 13
D: -
size: -
V: TRBV20-1
J: TRBJ1-2
DNA: TGCAGTGCTAGACCAAGCGGTTTCTATGGCTACACCTTC
CDR3: CSARPSGFYGYTF

length: 15
D: TRBD1
size: -
V: TRBV6-2/TRBV6-3
J: TRBJ1-5
DNA: TGTGCCAGCTCCTCTCTGGGGACAGGAAGTCAGCCCCAGCATTTT
CDR3: CASSSLGTGSQPQHF

length: 15
D: TRBD1
size: -
V: TRBV5-1
J: TRBJ2-1
DNA: TGCGCCAGCAGCTTGTCCGGGACAGGGCACAATGAGCAGTTCTTC
CDR3: CASSLSGTGHNEQFF

length: 14
D: -
size: -
V: TRBV30
J: TRBJ2-5
DNA: TGTGCCTGGAGTGTAAGTTCTGGAGGGGAGACCCAGTACTTC
CDR3: CAWSVSSGGETQYF

length: 20
D: -
size: -
V: TRBV9
J: TRBJ2-1
DNA: TGTGCCAGCAGCGGGGGAGGGACAGAATACAACCCCGGCTCCTACAATGAGCAGTTCTTC
CDR3: CASSGGGTEYNPGSYNEQFF

length: 13
D: TRBD1
size: -
V: TRBV27
J: TRBJ2-7
DNA: TGTGCCAGCACAAAGGGACAGGGAGACGAGCAGTACTTC
CDR3: CASTKGQGDEQYF

length: 15
D: -
size: -
V: TRBV7-9
J: TRBJ1-1
DNA: TGTGCCAGCAACCGAGGCCCGGGGGTTAGGACTGAAGCTTTCTTT
CDR3: CASNRGPGVRTEAFF

length: 13
D: -
size: -
V: TRBV24-1
J: TRBJ2-5
DNA: TGTGCCACCAGTGGCGCGATCGGGGAGACCCAGTACTTC
CDR3: CATSGAIGETQYF

length: 15
D: -
size: -
V: TRBV19
J: TRBJ1-5
DNA: TGTGCCAGTAGTTCCCCAGGTGATAGCAATCAGCCCCAGCATTTT
CDR3: CASSSPGDSNQPQHF

length: 13
D: -
size: -
V: TRBV5-4
J: TRBJ2-5
DNA: TGTGCCAGCAGCTTGGTGTCGGGCGGAGACCCGTACTTC
CDR3: CASSLVSGGDPYF

length: 15
D: TRBD2
size: few
V: TRBV7-2
J: TRBJ2-3
DNA: TGTGCCAGCATCCTGACTAGCGGGGGGCCAGATACGCAGTATTTT
CDR3: CASILTSGGPDTQYF

length: 15
D: -
size: -
V: TRBV27
J: TRBJ2-7
DNA: TGTGCCAGCAGGCCCCCAGGGAGTATTGCCTACGAGCAGTACTTC
CDR3: CASRPPGSIAYEQYF

length: 14
D: -
size: -
V: TRBV28
J: TRBJ1-2
DNA: TGTGCCAGCAGCGGGACCGAACCTAACTATGGCTACACCTTC
CDR3: CASSGTEPNYGYTF

length: 15
D: -
size: -
V: TRBV20-1
J: TRBJ2-7
DNA: TGCAGTGCTCCCCGGGCGGCAGGGGTTCTCCACGAGCAGTACTTC
CDR3: CSAPRAAGVLHEQYF